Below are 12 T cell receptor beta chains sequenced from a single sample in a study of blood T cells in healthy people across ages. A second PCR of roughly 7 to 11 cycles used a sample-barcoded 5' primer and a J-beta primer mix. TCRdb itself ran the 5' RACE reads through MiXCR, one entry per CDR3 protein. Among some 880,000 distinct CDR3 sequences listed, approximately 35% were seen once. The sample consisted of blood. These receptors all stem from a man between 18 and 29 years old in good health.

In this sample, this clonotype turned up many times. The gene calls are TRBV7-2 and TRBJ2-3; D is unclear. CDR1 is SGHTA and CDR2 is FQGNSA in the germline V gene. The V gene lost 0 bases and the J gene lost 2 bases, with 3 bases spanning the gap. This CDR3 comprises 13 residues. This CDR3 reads CASSLAYTDTQYF. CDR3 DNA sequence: TGTGCCAGCAGCTTAGCCTACACAGATACGCAGTATTTT.

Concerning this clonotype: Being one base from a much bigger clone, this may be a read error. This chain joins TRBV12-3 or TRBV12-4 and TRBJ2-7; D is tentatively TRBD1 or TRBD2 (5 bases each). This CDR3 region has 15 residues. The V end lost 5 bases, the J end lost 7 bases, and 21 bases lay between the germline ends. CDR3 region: CASSEMGTDYNEQYF. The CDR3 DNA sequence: TGTGCCAGCAGTGAAATGGGGACGGATTACAATGAGCAGTACTTC.

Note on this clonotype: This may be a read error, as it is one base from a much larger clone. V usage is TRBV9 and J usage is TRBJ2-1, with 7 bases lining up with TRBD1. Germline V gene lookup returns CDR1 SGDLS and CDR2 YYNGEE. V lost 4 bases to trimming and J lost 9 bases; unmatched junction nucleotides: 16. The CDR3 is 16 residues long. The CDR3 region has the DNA TGTGCCAGCAGCTTACCCCGGGACAGAGTAGACAGTGAGCAGTTCTTC. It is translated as CASSLPRDRVDSEQFF.

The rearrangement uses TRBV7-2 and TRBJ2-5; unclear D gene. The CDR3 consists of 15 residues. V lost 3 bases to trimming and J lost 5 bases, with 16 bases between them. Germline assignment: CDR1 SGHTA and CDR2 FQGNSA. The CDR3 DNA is TGTGCCAGCAGCTTGCAGCCCTTGCGGTTGGAGACCCAGTACTTC. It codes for CASSLQPLRLETQYF.

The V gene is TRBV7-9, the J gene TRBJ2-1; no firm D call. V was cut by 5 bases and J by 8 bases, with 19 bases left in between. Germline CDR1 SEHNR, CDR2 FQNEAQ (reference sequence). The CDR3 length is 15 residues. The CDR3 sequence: CASSPDKVFIYEQFF. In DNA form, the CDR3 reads TGTGCCAGCAGCCCAGACAAGGTATTTATCTATGAGCAGTTCTTC.

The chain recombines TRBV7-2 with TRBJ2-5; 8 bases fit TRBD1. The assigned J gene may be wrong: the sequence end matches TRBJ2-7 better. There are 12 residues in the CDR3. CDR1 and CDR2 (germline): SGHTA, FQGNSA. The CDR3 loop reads CASGQGAGEQYF. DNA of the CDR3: TGTGCCAGCGGTCAGGGGGCTGGCGAGCAGTACTTC.

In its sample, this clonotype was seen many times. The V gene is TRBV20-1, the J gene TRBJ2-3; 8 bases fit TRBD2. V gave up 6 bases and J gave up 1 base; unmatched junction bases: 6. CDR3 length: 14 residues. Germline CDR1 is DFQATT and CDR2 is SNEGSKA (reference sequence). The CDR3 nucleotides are TGCAGTGCCTTTCCGGGACTAGGCACAGATACGCAGTATTTT. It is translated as CSAFPGLGTDTQYF.

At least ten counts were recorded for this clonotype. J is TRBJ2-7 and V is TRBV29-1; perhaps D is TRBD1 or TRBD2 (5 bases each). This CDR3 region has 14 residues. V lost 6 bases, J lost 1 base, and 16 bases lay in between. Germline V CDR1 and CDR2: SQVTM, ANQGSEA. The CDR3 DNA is TGCAGCGTGGCCGGGGCAGGGCAATCCTACGAGCAGTACTTC. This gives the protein CSVAGAGQSYEQYF.

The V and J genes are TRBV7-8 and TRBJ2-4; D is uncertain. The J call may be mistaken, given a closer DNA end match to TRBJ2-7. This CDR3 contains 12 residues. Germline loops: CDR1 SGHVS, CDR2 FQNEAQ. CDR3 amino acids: CASSLGFDEQYF. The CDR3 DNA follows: TGTGCCAGCAGCTTAGGGTTCGACGAGCAGTACTTC.

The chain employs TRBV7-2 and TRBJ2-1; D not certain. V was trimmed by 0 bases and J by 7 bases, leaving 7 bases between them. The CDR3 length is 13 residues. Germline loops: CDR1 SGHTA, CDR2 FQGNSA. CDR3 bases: TGTGCCAGCAGCTTAGCGCCTCCTAATGAGCAGTTCTTC. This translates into CASSLAPPNEQFF.

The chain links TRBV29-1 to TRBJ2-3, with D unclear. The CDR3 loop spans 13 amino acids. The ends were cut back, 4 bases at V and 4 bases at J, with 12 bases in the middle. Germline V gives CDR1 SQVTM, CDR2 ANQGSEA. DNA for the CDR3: TGCAGCGTTGTGGGCGGCGACCCAGATACGCAGTATTTT. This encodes CSVVGGDPDTQYF.

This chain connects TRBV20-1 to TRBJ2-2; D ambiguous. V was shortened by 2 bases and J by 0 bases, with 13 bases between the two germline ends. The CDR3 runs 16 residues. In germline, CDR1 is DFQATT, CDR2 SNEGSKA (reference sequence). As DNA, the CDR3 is TGCAGTGCTAGAATCCGAGGCAGCTCGAACACCGGGGAGCTGTTTTTT. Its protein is CSARIRGSSNTGELFF.